This T cell receptor (beta chain) was sequenced in a study of blood T cell repertoires in COVID-19. Original analysis: Nucleated cell counts were estimated from reference gene primer amplification. TCRdb keeps only in-frame clones here, not all; method: immunoSEQ multiplex PCR. The V and J calls and clone size were taken over from that table, and D and trimming were inferred from the DNA. This table holds some 320,000 clones, roughly nine tenths found once. The CDR3 covers 17 residues. Germline V CDR1 and CDR2: GTSNPN, SVGIG (reference sequence). Deletions cut 1 base from V and 3 bases from J, with 18 bases between.

Sequencing used PBMCs or T cells enriched from blood (not recorded which). The genes are TRBV30 and TRBJ2-2, with a tentative D call TRBD1 (6 bases). This clonotype was obtained from a woman aged 50 to 65 who had been exposed to COVID-19. The chain's CDR3 is CAWSGGIQGWYTGELFF. DNA for the CDR3: TGTGCCTGGAGTGGGGGTATACAGGGTTGGTACACCGGGGAGCTGTTTTTT. The variable domain in full, completed from reference TRBV30 and TRBJ2-2, reads SQTIHQWPATLVQPVGSPLSLECTVEGTSNPNLYWYRQAAGRGLQLLFYSVGIGQISSEVPQNLSASRPQDRQFILSSKKLLLSDSGFYLCAWSGGIQGWYTGELFFGEGSRLTVL.